The 10 T cell receptor beta chains in this list originate from one sample, sequenced in a study of PD-1 blockade in mismatch repair-deficient tumors. Profiled with immunoSEQ multiplex PCR; TCRdb holds only in-frame clones, not every one. This sample has over 100,000 clones; about 83% occur once, and the top ten carry approximately 5%. This specimen consisted of peripheral blood, obtained 60 to 65 weeks after starting pembrolizumab. The receptor set was obtained from an adult with mismatch repair-deficient cancer.

Points on this clone: The conserved closing phenylalanine or tryptophan is absent in this CDR3, likely reflecting a read error. The genes are TRBV2 and TRBJ1-2; a weak D match, TRBD1 (5 bases). With 8 bases removed from V and 4 bases from J, the gap between germline ends came to 17 bases. Germline CDR1 SNHLY, CDR2 FYNNEI. The CDR3 contains 14 residues. CDR3 protein: CASPRDGAVYGYTL. CDR3 DNA sequence: TGTGCCAGCCCACGAGATGGGGCTGTCTATGGCTACACCCTC.

This chain joins TRBV9 and TRBJ1-3; TRBD1 might be the D (5 bases). CDR1 is SGDLS, CDR2 YYNGEE, per germline. Trimming removed 4 bases from V and 0 bases from J, with 11 bases in between. This CDR3 has 15 amino acids. The CDR3 bases are TGTGCCAGCAGCCTCGCCGGGGGCTCTGGAAACACCATATATTTT. It codes for CASSLAGGSGNTIYF.

The J gene is TRBJ2-3, the V gene TRBV11-3; D is perhaps TRBD2 (7 bases). The V and J ends lost 7 bases and 3 bases respectively, with 14 bases between them. The CDR3 runs to 14 residues. Germline V gene lookup returns CDR1 SGHNT and CDR2 YENEEA. The CDR3 loop reads CASKTGRVTDTQYF. The CDR3 nucleotides read TGTGCCAGCAAAACAGGGAGGGTGACAGATACGCAGTATTTT.

The chain is built from TRBV7-2 and TRBJ2-7, with 10 bases that match TRBD2. Germline V gene data show CDR1 as SGHTA and CDR2 as FQGNSA. With V trimmed by 2 bases and J by 6 bases, 7 bases remained unmatched. This CDR3 has 15 residues. CDR3: CASSLSSGSHSEQYF. For the CDR3, the DNA is TGTGCCAGCAGCTTATCTAGCGGGAGTCACAGCGAGCAGTACTTC.

This clone showed up just a few times. The rearrangement joins TRBV5-1 to TRBJ2-3; no firm D call. CDR1 SGHRS and CDR2 YFSETQ come from the germline V gene. The CDR3 has 13 amino acids. Trimming removed 1 base at V and 6 bases at J, with 9 bases between. CDR3 sequence reads: CASSLKSADTQYF. The CDR3 DNA is TGCGCCAGCAGCTTGAAATCGGCGGATACGCAGTATTTT.

The chain combines TRBV5-4 with TRBJ2-7; D is possibly TRBD2 (6 bases). Germline V gene lookup returns CDR1 SGHNT and CDR2 YYREEE (reference sequence). With 2 bases removed from V and 7 bases from J, the gap between germline ends came to 16 bases. There are 14 residues in the CDR3. CDR3 protein: CASSFGGGRREQYF. In DNA form, the CDR3 reads TGTGCCAGCAGCTTCGGGGGAGGAAGGCGTGAGCAGTACTTC.

The chain links TRBV5-1 to TRBJ2-3, with 9 positions matching TRBD1. Germline trimming cut 1 base from V and 5 bases from J; bases unmatched to any gene: 11. The CDR3 extends over 17 amino acids. CDR1 and CDR2 (germline): SGHRS, YFSETQ. CDR3 in DNA: TGCGCCAGCAGCTTGTTCCTCCGGGACAGGGTTCAAGATACGCAGTATTTT. This codes for CASSLFLRDRVQDTQYF.

Comments on this clone: A far larger clone is off by one base, so a read error is likely. This chain uses TRBV11-1 with TRBJ2-7; D gene ambiguous. CDR1 and CDR2 (germline): SGHAT, FQDESV (reference sequence). The CDR3 runs 12 residues. Trimming removed 4 bases from V and 3 bases from J, with 7 bases in between. CDR3 region: CASSSNYYEQYF. The CDR3 DNA is TGTGCCAGCAGCTCCAACTACTACGAGCAGTACTTC.

V and J are TRBV30 and TRBJ2-7; 9 bases fit TRBD2. This CDR3 is 13 amino acids long. Trimming removed 5 bases from V and 3 bases from J; junction bases left unmatched: 5. Germline V gene lookup returns CDR1 GTSNPN and CDR2 SVGIG (reference sequence). In DNA, the CDR3 is TGTGCCTGGGGTAGTAGCGGGAGCTACGAGCAGTACTTC. This gives the protein CAWGSSGSYEQYF.

This clone occurred once. The genes are TRBV5-4 and TRBJ2-1; 9 bases align to TRBD2. The CDR3 is made up of 16 amino acids. CDR1 is SGHNT, CDR2 YYREEE, per germline (reference sequence). The ends lost 3 bases at V and 4 bases at J; junction bases unmatched: 8. This CDR3 is CASSWGVAGGYNEQFF. Written as DNA, the CDR3 is TGTGCCAGCAGCTGGGGTGTGGCGGGAGGGTACAATGAGCAGTTCTTC.